Shown below are 28 T cell receptor beta chains from a single sample sequenced in a study of a mutant IDH1 vaccine in newly diagnosed glioma. Libraries were prepared by immunoSEQ multiplex PCR; TCRdb keeps only in-frame clonotypes and omits some of them. This table has 50,000 to 70,000 clones, 81% appearing once. This sample's time point: week 23, last vaccination. With topical imiquimod, each dose of the vaccine consisted of 300 ug of mutant IDH1 20-mer peptide. No antigens are known for them. The material sequenced was PBMCs, taken from a glioma patient whose treatment included an IDH1 peptide vaccine. All receptors derive from a woman aged 35 to 49 with glioma. Some clones in this sample may be carry-over from other donors' samples.

This clone was found a few times. J is TRBJ2-3 and V is TRBV7-8, with TRBD2 matching over 14 bases. The trim removed 5 bases at V and 0 bases at J, leaving 10 bases unmatched. Germline CDR1 is SGHVS and CDR2 is FQNEAQ. The length of the CDR3 is 19 residues. As DNA, the CDR3 is TGTGCCAGCAGCCTCCGTTGGACTAGCGGGGGGAAAAGCACAGATACGCAGTATTTT. This sequence encodes CASSLRWTSGGKSTDTQYF.

The chain links TRBV7-2 to TRBJ1-2; D is undetermined. With 2 bases removed from V and 0 bases from J, the gap between germline ends came to 13 bases. The CDR3 covers 16 residues. Germline CDR1 reads SGHTA; CDR2 reads FQGNSA. CDR3 loop: CASSLFPKRANYGYTF. CDR3 in DNA: TGTGCCAGCAGCTTATTTCCGAAACGGGCTAACTATGGCTACACCTTC.

J is TRBJ1-1 and V is TRBV7-9; the match to TRBD1 covers 7 bases. V lost 3 bases and J lost 9; bases outside the gene matches: 4. CDR1 is SEHNR and CDR2 is FQNEAQ in the germline V gene (reference sequence). This CDR3 spans 12 amino acids. CDR3 protein: CASSFTGQKAFF. CDR3 nucleotides: TGTGCCAGCAGCTTCACGGGACAGAAAGCTTTCTTT. Full variable domain (remainder filled in from reference TRBV7-9 and TRBJ1-1): DTGVSQNPRHKITKRGQNVTFRCDPISEHNRLYWYRQTLGQGPEFLTYFQNEAQLEKSRLLSDRFSAERPKGSFSTLEIQRTEQGDSAMYLCASSFTGQKAFFGQGTRLTVV.

V gene TRBV6-1 combines with J gene TRBJ1-2; 8 positions match TRBD1. After removal of 3 bases from V and 3 bases from J, the junction contained 3 bases not matched to a gene. Germline lookup yields CDR1 MNHNS and CDR2 SASEGT. This CDR3 contains 14 residues. CDR3 in DNA: TGTGCCAGCAGTGAGACGACAGGGGACTATGGCTACACCTTC. Translating it yields CASSETTGDYGYTF.

The V call is TRBV27, the J call TRBJ2-7; perhaps D is TRBD1 or TRBD2 (5 bases each). The length of the CDR3 is 13 residues. The germline V and J ends were trimmed by 3 bases and 6 bases, with 12 bases remaining between them. Germline loops: CDR1 MNHEY, CDR2 SMNVEV (reference sequence). CDR3 DNA: TGTGCCAGCAGTTTCCAGGGAGAGCGCGAGCAGTACTTC. It yields the protein CASSFQGEREQYF.

The chain recombines TRBV19 with TRBJ2-7, with 9 positions matching TRBD2. CDR1 and CDR2 from the germline V gene are LNHDA and SQIVND (reference sequence). Unmatched junction bases numbered 10, after V lost 3 bases and J lost 7 bases. The CDR3 has 15 residues. CDR3 region: CASSMGTSLRGEQYF. The CDR3 bases are TGTGCCAGTAGTATGGGGACTAGCCTGAGGGGGGAGCAGTACTTC.

The rearrangement joins TRBV13 to TRBJ2-1, with TRBD1 as a possible D gene (6 bases). The CDR3 runs 17 residues. The germline V and J ends were trimmed by 5 bases and 0 bases, with 17 bases remaining between them. CDR1 PRHDT and CDR2 FYEKMQ come from the germline V gene (reference sequence). CDR3 residues: CASSPLVGGSSYNEQFF. The CDR3 DNA reads TGTGCCAGCAGCCCCCTAGTTGGGGGCAGCTCCTACAATGAGCAGTTCTTC.

V gene TRBV21-1 combines with J gene TRBJ2-7; the table names TRBD1, a call not compared with the DNA. TRBV21-1 is an annotated pseudogene. The CDR3 extends over 15 amino acids. The CDR3 DNA follows: TGTGCCAGCAGCAGTACCGGGACAGGGGGCTACGAGCAGTACTTC. It codes for CASSSTGTGGYEQYF.

For the CDR3, the DNA is TGTGCCAGCAGCCTACGGGGCAGGGAAGTCGAGGACACCGGGGAGCTGTTTTTT. The encoded protein is CASSLRGREVEDTGELFF. The chain has TRBV7-8 and TRBJ2-2; either TRBD1 or TRBD2 may supply D (5 bases each). CDR1 is SGHVS, CDR2 FQNEAQ, per germline. The CDR3 spans 18 residues. Trimming took 5 bases from V and 3 from J, leaving 22 bases between them.

The chain is built from TRBV5-6 and TRBJ2-5; D not certain. Per the germline V gene, CDR1 is SGHDT and CDR2 is YYEEEE. V was shortened by 0 bases and J by 5 bases, with 5 bases between the two germline ends. The CDR3 runs to 12 residues. The CDR3 region is CASSLALETQYF. As DNA, the CDR3 is TGTGCCAGCAGCTTGGCATTGGAGACCCAGTACTTC. The full variable domain, with the rest looked up from reference TRBV5-6 and TRBJ2-5, is DAGVTQSPTHLIKTRGQQVTLRCSPKSGHDTVSWYQQALGQGPQFIFQYYEEEERQRGNFPDRFSGHQFPNYSSELNVNALLLGDSALYLCASSLALETQYFGPGTRLLVL.

The genes are TRBV5-4 and TRBJ2-3; D might be TRBD1 (6 bases). The CDR3 length is 13 residues. V lost 2 bases and J lost 13, with 17 bases in between. The germline CDR1 and CDR2 sequences are SGHNT and YYREEE (reference sequence). DNA of the CDR3: TGTGCCAGCAGCTTTCAGGGGCAGGGTGGAAAGTATTTT. Encoded protein: CASSFQGQGGKYF.

This clone has a single count. For the CDR3, the DNA is TGCGCCAGCAGCCGAATAGGTAGCGGTAACTCCCAAGAGACCCAGTACTTC. This gives the protein CASSRIGSGNSQETQYF. The V gene is TRBV4-1, the J gene TRBJ2-5; D is possibly TRBD2 (6 bases). V lost 4 bases and J lost 1, with 19 bases in between. The CDR3 length is 17 residues. Germline V gene sequence: CDR1 MGHRA, CDR2 YSYEKL.

The rearrangement joins TRBV7-6 to TRBJ1-1, with D maybe TRBD1 (5 bases). The CDR3 is 13 amino acids. Per the germline V gene, CDR1 is SGHVS and CDR2 is FNYEAQ. Trimming took 4 bases from V and 10 from J, leaving 16 bases between them. CDR3 sequence reads: CASSSIGGGGAFF. In DNA form, the CDR3 reads TGTGCCAGCAGCTCAATTGGCGGGGGGGGAGCTTTCTTT.

This clone appeared a few times. This chain uses TRBV5-1 with TRBJ1-1; no firm D call. Germline CDR1 is SGHRS and CDR2 is YFSETQ. The CDR3 has 15 amino acids. Trimming shortened V by 2 bases and J by 8 bases, and 19 bases separated the two germline ends. The DNA for the CDR3 is TGCGCCAGCAGCTTTGGTGATAACAGTTTAAGGGAAGCTTTCTTT. Translated, it gives CASSFGDNSLREAFF.

This clone was observed a handful of times. The chain is built from TRBV7-9 and TRBJ1-2, with unresolved D. In germline, CDR1 is SEHNR, CDR2 FQNEAQ (reference sequence). Trimming removed 1 base from V and 8 bases from J, with 8 bases in between. This CDR3 spans 12 amino acids. CDR3 residues: CASSLDPQGYTF. DNA of the CDR3: TGTGCCAGCAGCTTAGATCCCCAGGGCTACACCTTC.

The chain joins TRBV6-5 to TRBJ2-7; tentatively, D is TRBD2 (6 bases). Germline V gene lookup returns CDR1 MNHEY and CDR2 SVGAGI. The CDR3 is 16 amino acids. V was shortened by 2 bases and J by 2 bases, with 16 bases between the two germline ends. CDR3: CASSYPGFRGTYEQYF. In DNA, the CDR3 is TGTGCCAGCAGTTACCCCGGGTTTCGGGGGACCTACGAGCAGTACTTC.

The rearrangement joins TRBV18 to TRBJ1-2; a weak D match, TRBD1 (5 bases). Trimming removed 6 bases at V and 7 bases at J, with 15 bases between. Germline loops: CDR1 KGHSH, CDR2 LQKENI. The CDR3 contains 13 residues. In nucleotides, the CDR3 is TGTGCCAGCTCCCCAGGGAATTTCCTTGGCTACACCTTC. Protein sequence: CASSPGNFLGYTF.

The genes are TRBV11-2 and TRBJ1-1, with D tentatively TRBD1 (6 bases). Germline values: CDR1 SGHAT, CDR2 FQNNGV. The V and J ends lost 1 base and 0 bases respectively, with 9 bases between them. This CDR3 spans 15 amino acids. This CDR3 reads CASSLGAGVNTEAFF. DNA for the CDR3: TGTGCCAGCAGCTTAGGCGCAGGGGTGAACACTGAAGCTTTCTTT.

This chain uses TRBV19 with TRBJ2-2; maybe TRBD2 (6 bases). Trimming shortened V by 8 bases and J by 6 bases, and 10 bases separated the two germline ends. Germline loops: CDR1 LNHDA, CDR2 SQIVND (reference sequence). This CDR3 spans 12 amino acids. CDR3 DNA: TGTGCCAGTGGTGGGGAGGCCGGGGAGCTGTTTTTT. This codes for CASGGEAGELFF.

The CDR3 DNA reads TGTGCCAGCAGCTTAACCGGGAACACCGGGGAGCTGTTTTTT. Its protein product is CASSLTGNTGELFF. V and J are TRBV7-9 and TRBJ2-2; D ambiguous. This CDR3 has 14 residues. Germline V CDR1 and CDR2: SEHNR, FQNEAQ (reference sequence). V lost 2 bases, J lost 1 base, and 5 bases lay in between.

The chain links TRBV18 to TRBJ1-4, with no clear D. Germline CDR1 KGHSH, CDR2 LQKENI. V shed 2 bases and J shed 7 bases, with 5 bases lying between them. The length of the CDR3 is 12 residues. In DNA, the CDR3 is TGTGCCAGCTCACCAGGGGTTGAAAAACTGTTTTTT. It specifies CASSPGVEKLFF.

The chain recombines TRBV7-9 with TRBJ1-3; 10 nucleotides line up with TRBD1. The CDR3 is made up of 16 amino acids. Germline lookup yields CDR1 SEHNR and CDR2 FQNEAQ (reference sequence). J was trimmed by 2 bases and V by 5 bases; bases with no gene match: 6. The CDR3 loop is CASSLSGQGAGNTIYF. The CDR3 coding sequence is TGTGCCAGCAGCCTATCTGGACAGGGGGCTGGAAACACCATATATTTT.

This chain joins TRBV4-1 and TRBJ1-1; 12 positions match TRBD1. J lost 6 bases, V lost 1 base, and 9 bases had no gene match. The CDR3 length is 17 residues. CDR1 is MGHRA and CDR2 is YSYEKL in the germline V gene. The CDR3 reads CASSQGPGQGALSEAFF. CDR3 in DNA: TGCGCCAGCAGCCAAGGGCCGGGACAGGGGGCTTTGTCTGAAGCTTTCTTT.

This chain uses TRBV7-2 with TRBJ1-2, with 7 bases aligning to TRBD1. The length of the CDR3 is 13 residues. The germline CDR1 and CDR2 sequences are SGHTA and FQGNSA. Trimming at V came to 5 bases and at J to 8 bases, leaving 8 bases not matched to a gene. CDR3 sequence: CASSAGTVRGYTF. The CDR3 DNA follows: TGTGCCAGCAGCGCCGGGACAGTGAGGGGCTACACCTTC. The full variable domain, completed using reference TRBV7-2 and TRBJ1-2, is GAGVSQSPSNKVTEKGKDVELRCDPISGHTALYWYRQSLGQGLEFLIYFQGNSAPDKSGLPSDRFSAERTGGSVSTLTIQRTQQEDSAVYLCASSAGTVRGYTFGSGTRLTVV.

J is TRBJ1-2 and V is TRBV19; 10 positions agree with TRBD1. The CDR3 is 17 amino acids. With V trimmed by 4 bases and J by 4 bases, 12 bases remained unmatched. The germline V gene has CDR1 LNHDA and CDR2 SQIVND (reference sequence). CDR3 region: CASSKTLGDRGTYGYTF. The DNA for the CDR3 is TGTGCCAGTAGTAAGACACTTGGGGACAGGGGAACCTATGGCTACACCTTC.

V gene TRBV5-8 combines with J gene TRBJ1-1; D call uncertain. CDR3 length equals 15 residues. V was trimmed by 3 bases and J by 1 base, leaving 13 bases between them. Per germline, CDR1 SGHTS and CDR2 YDEGEE. Written as DNA, the CDR3 is TGTGCCAGCAGCTCGTACCCCGATTGGAACACTGAAGCTTTCTTT. As protein: CASSSYPDWNTEAFF.

This clone was seen just once. The V call is TRBV6-6, the J call TRBJ2-3, with a weak D call TRBD1 (7 bases). Trimming pared 6 bases from V and 1 base from J, leaving 11 bases between. This CDR3 region has 14 residues. CDR1 is MNHNY, CDR2 SVGAGI, per germline (reference sequence). DNA of the CDR3: TGTGCCAGCAGCAGGGGGGTCCGCACAGATACGCAGTATTTT. Protein product: CASSRGVRTDTQYF.

This clone was picked up a small number of times. V gene TRBV19 combines with J gene TRBJ1-5, with D possibly matching TRBD1 (6 bases). Germline-derived CDR1 and CDR2 are LNHDA and SQIVND (reference sequence). This CDR3 is 15 amino acids long. V was clipped by 5 bases and J by 3 bases, with 14 bases between them. The CDR3 reads CASSEQGLLNQPQHF. DNA of the CDR3: TGTGCCAGTAGTGAACAGGGCCTCCTCAATCAGCCCCAGCATTTT.